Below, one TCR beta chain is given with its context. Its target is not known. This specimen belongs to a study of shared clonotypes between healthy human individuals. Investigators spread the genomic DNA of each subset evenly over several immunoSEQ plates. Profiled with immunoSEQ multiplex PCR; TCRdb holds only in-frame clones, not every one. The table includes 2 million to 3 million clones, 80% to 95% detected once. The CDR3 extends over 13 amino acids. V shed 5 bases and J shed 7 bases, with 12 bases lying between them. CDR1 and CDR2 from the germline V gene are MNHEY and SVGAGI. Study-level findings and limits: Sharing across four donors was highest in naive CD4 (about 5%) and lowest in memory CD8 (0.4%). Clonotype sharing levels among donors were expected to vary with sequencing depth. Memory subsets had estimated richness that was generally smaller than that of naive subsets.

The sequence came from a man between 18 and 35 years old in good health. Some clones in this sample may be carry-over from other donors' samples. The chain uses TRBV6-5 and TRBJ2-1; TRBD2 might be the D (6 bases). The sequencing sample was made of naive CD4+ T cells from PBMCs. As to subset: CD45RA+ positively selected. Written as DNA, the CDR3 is TGTGCCAGCAGTCCCGGGAGTGTGAATGAGCAGTTCTTC. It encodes CASSPGSVNEQFF.